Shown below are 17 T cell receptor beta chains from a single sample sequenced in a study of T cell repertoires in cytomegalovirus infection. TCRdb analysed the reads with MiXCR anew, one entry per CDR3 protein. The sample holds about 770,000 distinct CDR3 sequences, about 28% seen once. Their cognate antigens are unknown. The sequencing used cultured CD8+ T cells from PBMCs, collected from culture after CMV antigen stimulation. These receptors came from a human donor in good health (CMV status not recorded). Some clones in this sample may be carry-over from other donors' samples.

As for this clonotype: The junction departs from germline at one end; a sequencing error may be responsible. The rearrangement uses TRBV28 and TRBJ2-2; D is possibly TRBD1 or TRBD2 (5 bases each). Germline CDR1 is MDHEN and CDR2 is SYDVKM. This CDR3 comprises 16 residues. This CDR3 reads CANSLYEGKDTGELFF. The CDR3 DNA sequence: TGTGCCAACAGTTTATATGAGGGGAAGGACACCGGGGAGCTGTTTTTT.

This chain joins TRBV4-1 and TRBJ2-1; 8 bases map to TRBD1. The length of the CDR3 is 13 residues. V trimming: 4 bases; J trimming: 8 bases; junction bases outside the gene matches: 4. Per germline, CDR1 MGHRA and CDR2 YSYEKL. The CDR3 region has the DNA TGCGCCAGCAGCCCTGGACAGGGTGATGAGCAGTTCTTC. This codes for CASSPGQGDEQFF.

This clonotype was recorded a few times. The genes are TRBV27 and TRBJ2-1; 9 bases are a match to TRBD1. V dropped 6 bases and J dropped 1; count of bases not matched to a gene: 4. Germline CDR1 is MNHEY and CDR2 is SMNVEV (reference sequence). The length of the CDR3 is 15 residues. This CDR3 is CASRQGAGSYNEQFF. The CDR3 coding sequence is TGTGCCAGCAGACAGGGGGCGGGATCCTACAATGAGCAGTTCTTC.

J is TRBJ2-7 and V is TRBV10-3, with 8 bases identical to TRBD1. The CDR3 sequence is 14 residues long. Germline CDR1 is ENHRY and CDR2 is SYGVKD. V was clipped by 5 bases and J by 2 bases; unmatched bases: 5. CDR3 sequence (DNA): TGTGCCATCAGTCCGCAGGGGGCAGCCTACGAGCAGTACTTC. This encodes CAISPQGAAYEQYF.

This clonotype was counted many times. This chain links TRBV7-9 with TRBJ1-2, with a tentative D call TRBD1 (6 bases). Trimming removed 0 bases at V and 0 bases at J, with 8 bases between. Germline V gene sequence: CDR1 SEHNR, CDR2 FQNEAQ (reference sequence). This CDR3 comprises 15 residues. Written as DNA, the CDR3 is TGTGCCAGCAGCTTAGCGACAGGTCCTAACTATGGCTACACCTTC. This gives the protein CASSLATGPNYGYTF.

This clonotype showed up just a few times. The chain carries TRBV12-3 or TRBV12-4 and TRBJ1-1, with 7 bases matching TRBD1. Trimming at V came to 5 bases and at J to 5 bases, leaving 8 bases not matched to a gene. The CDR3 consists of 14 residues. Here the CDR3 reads CASSPGQVMTEAFF. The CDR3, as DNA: TGTGCCAGCAGTCCCGGACAGGTTATGACTGAAGCTTTCTTT.

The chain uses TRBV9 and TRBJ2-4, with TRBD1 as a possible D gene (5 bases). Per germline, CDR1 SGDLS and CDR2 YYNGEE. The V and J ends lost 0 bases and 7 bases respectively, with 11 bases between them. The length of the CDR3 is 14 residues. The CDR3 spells CASSVDGADNIQYF. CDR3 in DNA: TGTGCCAGCAGCGTAGATGGGGCAGACAACATTCAGTACTTC.

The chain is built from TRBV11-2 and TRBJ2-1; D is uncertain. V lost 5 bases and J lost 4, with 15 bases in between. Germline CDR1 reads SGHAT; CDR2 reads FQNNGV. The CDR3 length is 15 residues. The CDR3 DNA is TGTGCCAGCAGCATCAATTGGGCGCATTACAATGAGCAGTTCTTC. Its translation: CASSINWAHYNEQFF.

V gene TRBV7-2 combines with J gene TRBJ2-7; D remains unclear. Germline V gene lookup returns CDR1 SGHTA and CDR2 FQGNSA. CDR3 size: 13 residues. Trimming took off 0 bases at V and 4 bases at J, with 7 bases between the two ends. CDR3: CASSLADRYEQYV. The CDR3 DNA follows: TGTGCCAGCAGCTTAGCGGACCGATACGAGCAGTACGTC.

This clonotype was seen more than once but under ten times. CDR3 amino acids: CASSMVQGDSPYGYTF. The CDR3 nucleotides read TGTGCCAGCAGTATGGTACAGGGGGACTCTCCCTATGGCTACACCTTC. The chain carries TRBV12-3 or TRBV12-4 and TRBJ1-2, with 8 bases fitting TRBD1. CDR3 length: 16 residues. V was clipped by 5 bases and J by 4 bases; unmatched bases: 12.

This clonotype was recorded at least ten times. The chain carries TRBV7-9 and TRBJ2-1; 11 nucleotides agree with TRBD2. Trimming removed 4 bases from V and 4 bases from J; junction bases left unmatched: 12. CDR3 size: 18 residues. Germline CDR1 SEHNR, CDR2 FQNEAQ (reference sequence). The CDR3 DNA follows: TGTGCCAGCAGCTCCCCTCCCGTAACTAGCGGGGGTTACAATGAGCAGTTCTTC. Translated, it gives CASSSPPVTSGGYNEQFF.

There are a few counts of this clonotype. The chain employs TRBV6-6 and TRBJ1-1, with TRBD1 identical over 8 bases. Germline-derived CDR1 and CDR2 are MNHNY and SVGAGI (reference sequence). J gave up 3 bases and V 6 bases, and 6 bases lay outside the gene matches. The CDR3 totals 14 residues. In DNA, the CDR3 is TGTGCCAGCAGCCCTACAGGGGGAGACACTGAAGCTTTCTTT. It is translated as CASSPTGGDTEAFF.

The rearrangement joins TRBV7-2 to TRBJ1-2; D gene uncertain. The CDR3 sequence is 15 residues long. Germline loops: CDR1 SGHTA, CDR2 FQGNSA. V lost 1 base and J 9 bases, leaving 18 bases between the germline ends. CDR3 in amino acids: CASSLVGSSGRSYTF. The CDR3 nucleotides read TGTGCCAGCAGCTTAGTCGGGTCCAGCGGTCGGAGCTACACCTTC. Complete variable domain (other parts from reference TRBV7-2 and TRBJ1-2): GAGVSQSPSNKVTEKGKDVELRCDPISGHTALYWYRQSLGQGLEFLIYFQGNSAPDKSGLPSDRFSAERTGGSVSTLTIQRTQQEDSAVYLCASSLVGSSGRSYTFGSGTRLTVV.

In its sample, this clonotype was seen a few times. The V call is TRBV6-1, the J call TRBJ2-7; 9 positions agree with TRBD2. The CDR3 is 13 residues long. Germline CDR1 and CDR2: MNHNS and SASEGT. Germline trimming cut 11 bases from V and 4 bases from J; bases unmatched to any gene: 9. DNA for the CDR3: TGTGCCTGTTCTCCGGGACTAGCATACGAGCAGTACTTC. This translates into CACSPGLAYEQYF.

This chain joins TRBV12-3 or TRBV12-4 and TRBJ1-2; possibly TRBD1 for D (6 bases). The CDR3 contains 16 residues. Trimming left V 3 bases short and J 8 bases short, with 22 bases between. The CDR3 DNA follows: TGTGCCAGCAGTTTGTCCTACGGGGTGGGGGCGGCGGGCTACACCTTC. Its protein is CASSLSYGVGAAGYTF.

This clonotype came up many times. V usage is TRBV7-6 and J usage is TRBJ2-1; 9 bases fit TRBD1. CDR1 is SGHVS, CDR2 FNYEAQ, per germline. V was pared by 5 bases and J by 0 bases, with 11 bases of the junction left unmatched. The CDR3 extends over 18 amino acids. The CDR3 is CASSPWTGAGGSYNEQFF. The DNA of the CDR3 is TGTGCCAGCAGCCCATGGACAGGGGCCGGAGGCTCCTACAATGAGCAGTTCTTC.

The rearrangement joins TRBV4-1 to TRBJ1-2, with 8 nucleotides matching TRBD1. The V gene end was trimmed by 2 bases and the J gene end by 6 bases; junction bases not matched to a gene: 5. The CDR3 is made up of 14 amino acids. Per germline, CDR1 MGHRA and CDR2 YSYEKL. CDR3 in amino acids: CASSQYGQGDGYTF. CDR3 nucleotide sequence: TGCGCCAGCAGCCAATACGGACAGGGAGATGGCTACACCTTC.